These T cell receptor beta chains were read from a single sample in a study of beta chain features in type 1 diabetes. Sequencing used immunoSEQ multiplex PCR; TCRdb keeps in-frame clones, though not all of them. The profile shows roughly 450,000 clones, approximately 15% of them singletons. Sequencing was done on a sample of naive CD4+ T cells from blood. These receptor sequences come from a young man in good health. The CDR3 runs from the conserved cysteine through the conserved F or W. The D gene is left open where the match is weak. Clone size, where shown, is once, few, many, or a class for clones that have expanded.

size: .; D: .; J: TRBJ2-3; V: TRBV29-1; DNA: TGCAGCGTTGAAGATCTTGTCCAGTATTTT; CDR3: CSVEDLVQYF
size: .; D: .; J: TRBJ2-1; V: TRBV7-2; DNA: TGTGCCAGCAGCTTACTAGGCGAGCAGTTCTTC; CDR3: CASSLLGEQFF
size: few; D: .; J: TRBJ2-1; V: TRBV7-9; DNA: TGTGCCAGCAGCCCGGCAGGGGTGCAGGACAATGAGCAGTTCTTC; CDR3: CASSPAGVQDNEQFF
size: few; D: TRBD1; J: TRBJ2-2; V: TRBV30; DNA: TGTGCCTGGAGGGGGACAGGGTGGACCGGGGAGCTGTTTTTT; CDR3: CAWRGTGWTGELFF
size: .; D: TRBD2; J: TRBJ2-3; V: TRBV5-1; DNA: TGCGCCAGCAAATGGCGGGAGGCCCCAGATACGCAGTATTTT; CDR3: CASKWREAPDTQYF
size: .; D: TRBD1; J: TRBJ2-5; V: TRBV25-1; DNA: TGTGCCAGCAGTGAGGTCAGGGGGCTGGTAGAGACCCAGTACTTC; CDR3: CASSEVRGLVETQYF
size: once; D: TRBD2; J: TRBJ2-3; V: TRBV7-8; DNA: TGTGCCAGCAGCTTACTAGCGGGAGGGGGAACAGATACGCAGTATTTT; CDR3: CASSLLAGGGTDTQYF
size: few; D: .; J: TRBJ2-3; V: TRBV9; DNA: TGTGCCAGCAGCGTAGGATCGGGCACAGATACGCAGTATTTT; CDR3: CASSVGSGTDTQYF
size: few; D: .; J: TRBJ1-5; V: TRBV5-6; DNA: TGTGCCAGCAGCAATCGGGGAATCAATCAGCCCCAGCATTTT; CDR3: CASSNRGINQPQHF
size: .; D: .; J: TRBJ2-7; V: TRBV5-6; DNA: TGTGCCAGCAGCTCCAGGATGAAAAGCTCCTACGAGCAGTACTTC; CDR3: CASSSRMKSSYEQYF